Listed below are T cell receptor beta chains from one sample, sequenced in a study of blood T cell repertoires in COVID-19. Assay: immunoSEQ multiplex PCR; the TCRdb copy retains only in-frame clones and omits some. Of 30,000 or so clones in the sample, more than 80% are singletons; the top ten hold around 0.57%. Material: peripheral blood. The receptors were sampled from a woman aged 40 to 55 with active or convalescent COVID-19. The CDR3 runs from the conserved cysteine through the conserved F or W. A D gene is named only where the DNA matches it firmly. A clone size is listed for some rows: how often the clone was seen (once, few, many), or a class if it is expanded.

CDR3aa: CASSLSGGPSTDTQYF
CDR3nt: TGTGCCAGCAGCTTAAGTGGCGGGCCTAGCACAGATACGCAGTATTTT
v_gene: TRBV7-3
d_gene: .
abundance: .
j_gene: TRBJ2-3

CDR3aa: CASSKGLNQPQHF
CDR3nt: TGTGCCAGCAGCAAGGGCCTCAATCAGCCCCAGCATTTT
v_gene: TRBV21-1
d_gene: .
abundance: .
j_gene: TRBJ1-5

CDR3aa: CASSLIQGGDGYTF
CDR3nt: TGTGCCAGCTCACTAATACAGGGTGGCGATGGCTACACCTTC
v_gene: TRBV18
d_gene: .
abundance: .
j_gene: TRBJ1-2

CDR3aa: CASSSTPGGEQYF
CDR3nt: TGCGCCAGCAGCTCGACCCCAGGGGGCGAGCAGTACTTC
v_gene: TRBV5-1
d_gene: TRBD1
abundance: .
j_gene: TRBJ2-7

CDR3aa: CASREQGANYGYTF
CDR3nt: TGCGCCAGCAGGGAACAGGGAGCTAACTATGGCTACACCTTC
v_gene: TRBV4-1
d_gene: .
abundance: .
j_gene: TRBJ1-2

CDR3aa: CASSHGDRGHEQYF
CDR3nt: TGTGCCAGCAGCCACGGGGACAGGGGCCACGAGCAGTACTTC
v_gene: TRBV7-9
d_gene: TRBD1
abundance: .
j_gene: TRBJ2-7

CDR3aa: CASSYLGTGFNEKLFF
CDR3nt: TGTGCCAGCAGCTACCTGGGAACAGGGTTTAATGAAAAACTGTTTTTT
v_gene: TRBV7-2
d_gene: .
abundance: .
j_gene: TRBJ1-4

CDR3aa: CASSSIRTGRDYSGNTIYF
CDR3nt: TGTGCCAGCAGTTCAATCCGGACAGGCAGGGATTACTCTGGAAACACCATATATTTT
v_gene: TRBV27
d_gene: TRBD1
abundance: .
j_gene: TRBJ1-3

CDR3aa: CASSNPDRLGTLHF
CDR3nt: TGTGCCAGCAGCAATCCGGACAGGTTAGGCACCCTCCACTTT
v_gene: TRBV7-9
d_gene: TRBD1
abundance: .
j_gene: TRBJ1-6

CDR3aa: CASSGGQPMNTEAFF
CDR3nt: TGCGCCAGCAGTGGGGGACAGCCGATGAACACTGAAGCTTTCTTT
v_gene: TRBV10-2
d_gene: TRBD1
abundance: .
j_gene: TRBJ1-1

CDR3aa: CASSIRDSYNSPLHF
CDR3nt: TGTGCCAGTAGTATCCGGGACTCCTATAATTCACCCCTCCACTTT
v_gene: TRBV19
d_gene: .
abundance: .
j_gene: TRBJ1-6

CDR3aa: CASSNLDRTGQYF
CDR3nt: TGCGCCAGCAGCAACCTCGACAGGACGGGGCAGTACTTC
v_gene: TRBV5-1
d_gene: .
abundance: .
j_gene: TRBJ2-7

CDR3aa: CASRYLMQETQYF
CDR3nt: TGTGCCAGCAGATACTTGATGCAAGAGACCCAGTACTTC
v_gene: TRBV27
d_gene: .
abundance: .
j_gene: TRBJ2-5

CDR3aa: CASSYSKGARSYEQYF
CDR3nt: TGTGCCAGCAGTTACTCGAAGGGGGCCAGGTCCTACGAGCAGTACTTC
v_gene: TRBV6-5
d_gene: TRBD1
abundance: .
j_gene: TRBJ2-7

CDR3aa: CASSQDRGDTIYF
CDR3nt: TGTGCCAGCAGCCAAGATCGAGGAGACACCATATATTTT
v_gene: TRBV4-2
d_gene: .
abundance: .
j_gene: TRBJ1-3

CDR3aa: CASSGDRDGSPRGGYTF
CDR3nt: TGCGCCAGCAGCGGGGACAGGGACGGGTCGCCTCGTGGGGGCTACACCTTC
v_gene: TRBV5-1
d_gene: TRBD1
abundance: .
j_gene: TRBJ1-2

CDR3aa: CASRWGGTMTEAFF
CDR3nt: TGTGCCAGCAGGTGGGGGGGGACGATGACTGAAGCTTTCTTT
v_gene: TRBV28
d_gene: .
abundance: .
j_gene: TRBJ1-1

CDR3aa: CASSRQGSYGYTF
CDR3nt: TGTGCCAGCAGCCGACAGGGGAGCTATGGCTACACCTTC
v_gene: TRBV5-4
d_gene: TRBD1
abundance: .
j_gene: TRBJ1-2

CDR3aa: CASSQDPSGNYEQYF
CDR3nt: TGCGCCAGCAGCCAAGATCCCTCCGGGAACTACGAGCAGTACTTC
v_gene: TRBV4-3
d_gene: .
abundance: once
j_gene: TRBJ2-7

CDR3aa: CASSQGPTGEQFF
CDR3nt: TGCGCCAGCAGCCAAGGACCCACGGGTGAGCAGTTCTTC
v_gene: TRBV4-3
d_gene: .
abundance: .
j_gene: TRBJ2-1

CDR3aa: CASSAGQGWNQPQHF
CDR3nt: TGTGCCAGTAGTGCGGGACAGGGGTGGAATCAGCCCCAGCATTTT
v_gene: TRBV19
d_gene: TRBD1
abundance: .
j_gene: TRBJ1-5

CDR3aa: CASSQDFGISPKGDHGYTF
CDR3nt: TGTGCCAGCAGCCAAGATTTTGGCATCTCCCCAAAGGGGGACCATGGCTACACCTTC
v_gene: TRBV3-1/TRBV3-2
d_gene: .
abundance: .
j_gene: TRBJ1-2

CDR3aa: CATSDRDRGHGYTF
CDR3nt: TGTGCCACCAGTGACCGTGACAGGGGGCATGGCTACACCTTC
v_gene: TRBV24-1
d_gene: TRBD1
abundance: .
j_gene: TRBJ1-2

CDR3aa: CASSSLSRLDTQYF
CDR3nt: TGTGCCAGCAGCTCGCTAAGCAGGTTAGATACGCAGTATTTT
v_gene: TRBV28
d_gene: .
abundance: .
j_gene: TRBJ2-3

CDR3aa: CASSLVRQGHYTF
CDR3nt: TGTGCCAGCAGCTTAGTTAGACAGGGCCACTACACCTTC
v_gene: TRBV11-2
d_gene: TRBD1
abundance: .
j_gene: TRBJ1-2

CDR3aa: CASSLNFGTGSMRGHTEAFF
CDR3nt: TGTGCCAGCAGCTTAAACTTCGGGACAGGGTCAATGAGAGGGCACACTGAAGCTTTCTTT
v_gene: TRBV13
d_gene: TRBD1
abundance: .
j_gene: TRBJ1-1

CDR3aa: CASSQDPTGGQPQHF
CDR3nt: TGTGCCAGCAGCCAAGATCCTACGGGAGGCCAGCCCCAGCATTTT
v_gene: TRBV3-1/TRBV3-2
d_gene: .
abundance: .
j_gene: TRBJ1-5

CDR3aa: CASRQRTGLNTEAFF
CDR3nt: TGTGCCAGTCGGCAACGGACAGGGTTGAACACTGAAGCTTTCTTT
v_gene: TRBV19
d_gene: TRBD1
abundance: .
j_gene: TRBJ1-1

CDR3aa: CASSYTPGHFYEQYF
CDR3nt: TGTGCCAGCAGTTACACACCGGGACATTTCTACGAGCAGTACTTC
v_gene: TRBV6-5
d_gene: .
abundance: .
j_gene: TRBJ2-7

CDR3aa: CATSRAGTGLKRNF
CDR3nt: TGTGCCACCAGCAGAGCCGGGACAGGCCTAAAAAGGAACTTC
v_gene: TRBV15
d_gene: TRBD1
abundance: .
j_gene: TRBJ2-4

CDR3aa: CAWNPTFTTEAFF
CDR3nt: TGTGCCTGGAACCCAACTTTTACGACTGAAGCTTTCTTT
v_gene: TRBV30
d_gene: .
abundance: .
j_gene: TRBJ1-1

CDR3aa: CASSIFTGEQFF
CDR3nt: TGTGCCAGTAGTATCTTCACAGGAGAGCAGTTCTTC
v_gene: TRBV19
d_gene: .
abundance: few
j_gene: TRBJ2-1

CDR3aa: CASSYSDTSDLYTF
CDR3nt: TGTGCCAGCAGTTACTCCGACACGTCGGATTTATACACCTTC
v_gene: TRBV6-5
d_gene: .
abundance: .
j_gene: TRBJ1-2

CDR3aa: CASRGGRSSYEQYF
CDR3nt: TGTGCCAGCAGAGGAGGGAGGAGCTCCTACGAGCAGTACTTC
v_gene: TRBV6-5
d_gene: .
abundance: .
j_gene: TRBJ2-7

CDR3aa: CASSQGGTAHEKLFF
CDR3nt: TGTGCCAGCAGCCAAGGTGGGACAGCCCATGAAAAACTGTTTTTT
v_gene: TRBV3-1/TRBV3-2
d_gene: TRBD1
abundance: .
j_gene: TRBJ1-4

CDR3aa: CASSLKAGREFGYF
CDR3nt: TGTGCCAGCAGCTTAAAGGCGGGACGGGAGTTTGGGTACTTC
v_gene: TRBV7-3
d_gene: .
abundance: once
j_gene: TRBJ2-4

CDR3aa: CAWSVLGDRVSGNTIYF
CDR3nt: TGTGCCTGGAGTGTACTCGGGGACAGGGTTTCGGGAAACACCATATATTTT
v_gene: TRBV30
d_gene: TRBD1
abundance: .
j_gene: TRBJ1-3

CDR3aa: CASRTTPRTGGGGRNSPLHF
CDR3nt: TGTGCCAGCCGGACCACCCCCCGGACAGGGGGCGGGGGGAGAAATTCACCCCTCCACTTT
v_gene: TRBV27
d_gene: TRBD1
abundance: .
j_gene: TRBJ1-6

CDR3aa: CASSFLDRGSHYEQYF
CDR3nt: TGTGCCAGCAGCTTCTTAGACAGGGGGTCACACTACGAGCAGTACTTC
v_gene: TRBV5-6
d_gene: TRBD1
abundance: .
j_gene: TRBJ2-7

CDR3aa: CSASPLRANTGELFF
CDR3nt: TGCAGTGCTAGTCCGCTACGGGCGAACACCGGGGAGCTGTTTTTT
v_gene: TRBV20-1
d_gene: .
abundance: .
j_gene: TRBJ2-2

CDR3aa: CASSISQPGGETQYF
CDR3nt: TGTGCCAGTAGTATCAGCCAGCCGGGAGGAGAGACCCAGTACTTC
v_gene: TRBV19
d_gene: TRBD2
abundance: .
j_gene: TRBJ2-5

CDR3aa: CASSPAGRMGDTQYF
CDR3nt: TGTGCCAGCAGCCCGGCCGGGAGGATGGGTGATACGCAGTATTTT
v_gene: TRBV7-2
d_gene: TRBD2
abundance: .
j_gene: TRBJ2-3

CDR3aa: CASSLDRGLTDTQYF
CDR3nt: TGTGCCAGCAGCTTGGACAGGGGGCTGACAGATACGCAGTATTTT
v_gene: TRBV5-4
d_gene: TRBD1
abundance: .
j_gene: TRBJ2-3

CDR3aa: CASKGLVSYNEQFF
CDR3nt: TGTGCCAGCAAGGGACTAGTATCCTACAATGAGCAGTTCTTC
v_gene: TRBV2
d_gene: TRBD2
abundance: once
j_gene: TRBJ2-1

CDR3aa: CASSQDLGGYYGYTF
CDR3nt: TGCGCCAGCAGCCAAGACTTAGGCGGATACTATGGCTACACCTTC
v_gene: TRBV4-1
d_gene: .
abundance: once
j_gene: TRBJ1-2

CDR3aa: CASSGQGPPLGNSPLHF
CDR3nt: TGTGCCAGCAGTGGACAGGGGCCTCCCTTAGGTAATTCACCCCTCCACTTT
v_gene: TRBV27
d_gene: TRBD1
abundance: .
j_gene: TRBJ1-6

CDR3aa: CSAEGLSYNEQFF
CDR3nt: TGCAGCGCCGAGGGCCTTTCCTACAATGAGCAGTTCTTC
v_gene: TRBV29-1
d_gene: .
abundance: once
j_gene: TRBJ2-1

CDR3aa: CASRVPDSNYGYTF
CDR3nt: TGTGCCAGCAGGGTCCCGGACAGTAACTATGGCTACACCTTC
v_gene: TRBV2
d_gene: .
abundance: .
j_gene: TRBJ1-2

CDR3aa: CASSLLDRNLREAFF
CDR3nt: TGTGCCAGCAGCTTGTTAGACAGGAACCTGCGTGAAGCTTTCTTT
v_gene: TRBV5-6
d_gene: .
abundance: .
j_gene: TRBJ1-1

CDR3aa: CASSQGTAESRDTQYF
CDR3nt: TGTGCCAGCAGCCAAGGGACTGCCGAGAGTAGAGATACGCAGTATTTT
v_gene: TRBV4-2
d_gene: .
abundance: .
j_gene: TRBJ2-3

CDR3aa: CASSPFNSHTEAFF
CDR3nt: TGTGCCAGCAGCCCATTCAACAGCCACACTGAAGCTTTCTTT
v_gene: TRBV7-2
d_gene: .
abundance: .
j_gene: TRBJ1-1

CDR3aa: CASSPGTGYNEQYF
CDR3nt: TGTGCCAGCAGTCCCGGGACAGGGTATAACGAGCAGTACTTC
v_gene: TRBV6-5
d_gene: TRBD1
abundance: .
j_gene: TRBJ2-7

CDR3aa: CASSYSSGGSTEAFF
CDR3nt: TGTGCCAGCAGCTATTCCTCCGGGGGGTCCACTGAAGCTTTCTTT
v_gene: TRBV7-8
d_gene: .
abundance: .
j_gene: TRBJ1-1

CDR3aa: CASSFGLANYEQFF
CDR3nt: TGTGCCAGCAGCTTCGGACTAGCGAACTATGAGCAGTTCTTC
v_gene: TRBV13
d_gene: TRBD2
abundance: .
j_gene: TRBJ2-1